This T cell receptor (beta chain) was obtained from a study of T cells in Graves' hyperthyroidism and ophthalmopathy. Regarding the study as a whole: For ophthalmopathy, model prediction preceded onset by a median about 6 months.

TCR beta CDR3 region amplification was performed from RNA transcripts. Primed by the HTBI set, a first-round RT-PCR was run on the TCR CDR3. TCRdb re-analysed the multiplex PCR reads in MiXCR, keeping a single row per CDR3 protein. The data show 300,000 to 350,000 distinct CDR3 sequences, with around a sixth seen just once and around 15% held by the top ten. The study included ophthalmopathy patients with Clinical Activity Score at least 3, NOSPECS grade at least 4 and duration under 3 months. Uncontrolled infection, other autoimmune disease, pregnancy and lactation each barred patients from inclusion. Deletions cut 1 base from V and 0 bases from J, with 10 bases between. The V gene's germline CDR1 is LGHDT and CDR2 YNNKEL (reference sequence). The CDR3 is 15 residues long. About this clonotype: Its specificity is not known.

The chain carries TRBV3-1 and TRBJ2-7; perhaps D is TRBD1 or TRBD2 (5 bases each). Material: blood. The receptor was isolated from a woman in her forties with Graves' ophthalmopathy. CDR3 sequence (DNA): TGTGCCAGCAGCCAAGCGTGGGGGAGCTCCTACGAGCAGTACTTC. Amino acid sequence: CASSQAWGSSYEQYF.